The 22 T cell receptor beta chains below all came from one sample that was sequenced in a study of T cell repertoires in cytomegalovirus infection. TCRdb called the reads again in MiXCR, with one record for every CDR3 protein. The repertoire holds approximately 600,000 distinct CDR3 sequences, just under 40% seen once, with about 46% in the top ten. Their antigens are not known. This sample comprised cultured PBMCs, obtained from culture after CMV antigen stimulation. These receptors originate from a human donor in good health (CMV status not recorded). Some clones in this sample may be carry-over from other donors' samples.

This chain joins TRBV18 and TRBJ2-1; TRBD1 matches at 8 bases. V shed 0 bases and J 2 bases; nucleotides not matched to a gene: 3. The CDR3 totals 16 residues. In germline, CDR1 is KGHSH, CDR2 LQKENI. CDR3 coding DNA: TGTGCCAGCTCACCACCGGACAGGGAGCCCTACAATGAGCAGTTCTTC. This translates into CASSPPDREPYNEQFF.

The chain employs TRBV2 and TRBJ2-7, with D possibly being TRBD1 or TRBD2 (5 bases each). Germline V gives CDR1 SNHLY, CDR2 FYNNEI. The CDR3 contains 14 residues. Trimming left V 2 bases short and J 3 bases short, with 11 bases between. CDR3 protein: CASSEQGDLYEQYF. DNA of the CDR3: TGTGCCAGCAGTGAACAAGGGGACCTCTACGAGCAGTACTTC.

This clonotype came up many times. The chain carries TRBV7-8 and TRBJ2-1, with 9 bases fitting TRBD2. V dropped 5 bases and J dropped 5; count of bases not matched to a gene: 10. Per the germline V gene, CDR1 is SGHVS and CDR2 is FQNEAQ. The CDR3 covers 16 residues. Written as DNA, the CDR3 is TGTGCCAGCAGCACCCGCGCCGGACTAGCGCACAATGAGCAGTTCTTC. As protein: CASSTRAGLAHNEQFF.

CDR3 DNA: TGTGCCAGCAGCTCTGGGCTCGTAAAGGGAAACACCGGGGAGCTGTTTTTT. This translates into CASSSGLVKGNTGELFF. J is TRBJ2-2 and V is TRBV7-2; the D is unclear. There are 17 residues in the CDR3. The ends were cut back, 4 bases at V and 2 bases at J, with 17 bases in the middle. The germline CDR1 and CDR2 sequences are SGHTA and FQGNSA. Based on the CDR3 plus reference TRBV7-2 and TRBJ2-2, the full variable domain is GAGVSQSPSNKVTEKGKDVELRCDPISGHTALYWYRQSLGQGLEFLIYFQGNSAPDKSGLPSDRFSAERTGGSVSTLTIQRTQQEDSAVYLCASSSGLVKGNTGELFFGEGSRLTVL.

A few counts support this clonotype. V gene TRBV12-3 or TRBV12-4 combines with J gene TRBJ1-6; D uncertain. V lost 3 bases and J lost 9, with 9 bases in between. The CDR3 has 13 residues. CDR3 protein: CASSLDRFSPLHF. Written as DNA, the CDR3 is TGTGCCAGCAGTTTGGACCGGTTTTCACCCCTCCACTTT.

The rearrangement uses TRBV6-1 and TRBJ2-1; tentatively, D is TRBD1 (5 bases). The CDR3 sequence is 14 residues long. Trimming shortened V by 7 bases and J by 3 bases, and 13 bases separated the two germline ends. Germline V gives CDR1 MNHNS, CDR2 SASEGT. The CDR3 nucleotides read TGTGCCAGCAACCTACAGGTATTCTACAATGAGCAGTTCTTC. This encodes CASNLQVFYNEQFF.

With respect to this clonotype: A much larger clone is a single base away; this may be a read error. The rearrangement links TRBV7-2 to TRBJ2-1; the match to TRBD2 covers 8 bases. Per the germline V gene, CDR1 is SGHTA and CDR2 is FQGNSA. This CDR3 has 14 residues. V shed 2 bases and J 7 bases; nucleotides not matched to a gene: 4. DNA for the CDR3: TGTGCCAGCAGCTTAACGGGGGGGGGGAATGAGCAGTTCTTC. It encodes CASSLTGGGNEQFF.

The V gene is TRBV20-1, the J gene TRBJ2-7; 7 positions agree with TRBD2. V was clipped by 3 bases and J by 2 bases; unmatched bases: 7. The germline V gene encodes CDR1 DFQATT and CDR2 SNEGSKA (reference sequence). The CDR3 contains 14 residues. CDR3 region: CSASGAGLAYEQYF. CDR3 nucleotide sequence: TGCAGTGCTAGTGGGGCCGGACTAGCCTACGAGCAGTACTTC.

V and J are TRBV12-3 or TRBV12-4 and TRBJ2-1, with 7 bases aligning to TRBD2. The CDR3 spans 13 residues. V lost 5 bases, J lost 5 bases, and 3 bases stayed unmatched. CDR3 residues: CASSGGGNNEQFF. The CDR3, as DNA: TGTGCCAGCAGTGGCGGGGGAAACAATGAGCAGTTCTTC.

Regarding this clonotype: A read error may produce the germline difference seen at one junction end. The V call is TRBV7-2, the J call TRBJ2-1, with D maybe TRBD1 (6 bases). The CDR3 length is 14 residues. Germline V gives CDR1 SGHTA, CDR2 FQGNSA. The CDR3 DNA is TGTGCCAGCAGCTCGACACTTACGACCGGGACACGTCTCTTC. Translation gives CASSSTLTTGTRLF.

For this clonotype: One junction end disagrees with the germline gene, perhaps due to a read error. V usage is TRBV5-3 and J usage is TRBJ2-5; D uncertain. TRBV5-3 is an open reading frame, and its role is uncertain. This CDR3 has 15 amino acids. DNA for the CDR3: TGTGCCAGCAGCTTCTACGTCGGCAGCTTCGAGGCCCAGTACTTC. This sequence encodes CASSFYVGSFEAQYF.

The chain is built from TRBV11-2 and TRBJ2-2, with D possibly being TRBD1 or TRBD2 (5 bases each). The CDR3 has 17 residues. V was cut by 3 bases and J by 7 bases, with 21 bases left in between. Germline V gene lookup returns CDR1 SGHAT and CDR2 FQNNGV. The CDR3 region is CASSFTWDARSGGELFF. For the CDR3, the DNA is TGTGCCAGCAGCTTCACCTGGGACGCAAGAAGTGGCGGGGAGCTGTTTTTT. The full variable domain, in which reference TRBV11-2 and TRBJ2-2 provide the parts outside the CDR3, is EAGVAQSPRYKIIEKRQSVAFWCNPISGHATLYWYQQILGQGPKLLIQFQNNGVVDDSQLPKDRFSAERLKGVDSTLKIQPAKLEDSAVYLCASSFTWDARSGGELFFGEGSRLTVL.

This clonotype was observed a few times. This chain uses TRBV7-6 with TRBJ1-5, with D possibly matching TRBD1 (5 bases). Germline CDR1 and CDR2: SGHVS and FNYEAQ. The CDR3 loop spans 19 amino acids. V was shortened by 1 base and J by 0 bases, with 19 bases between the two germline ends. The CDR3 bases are TGTGCCAGCAGCTTAGGTGGGGGATGGCTTGTGCGTAGCAATCAGCCCCAGCATTTT. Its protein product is CASSLGGGWLVRSNQPQHF.

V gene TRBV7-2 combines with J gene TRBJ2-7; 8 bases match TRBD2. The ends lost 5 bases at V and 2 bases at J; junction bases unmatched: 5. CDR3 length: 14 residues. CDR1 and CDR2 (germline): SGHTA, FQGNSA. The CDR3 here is CASSLLADPYEQYF. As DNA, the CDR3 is TGTGCCAGCAGCCTACTAGCGGACCCCTACGAGCAGTACTTC.

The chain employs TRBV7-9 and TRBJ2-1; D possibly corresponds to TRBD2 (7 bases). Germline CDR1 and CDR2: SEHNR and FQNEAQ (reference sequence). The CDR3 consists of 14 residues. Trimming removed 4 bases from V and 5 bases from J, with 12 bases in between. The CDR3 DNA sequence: TGTGCCAGCAGCTCGGGGGGCAAAGACAATGAGCAGTTCTTC. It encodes CASSSGGKDNEQFF.

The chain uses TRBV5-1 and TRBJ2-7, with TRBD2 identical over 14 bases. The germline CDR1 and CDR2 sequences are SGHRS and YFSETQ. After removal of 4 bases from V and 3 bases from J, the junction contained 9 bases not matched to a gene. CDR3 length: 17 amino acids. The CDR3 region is CASSPTSTSGRVYEQYF. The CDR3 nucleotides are TGCGCCAGCAGCCCGACCTCGACTAGCGGGAGGGTCTACGAGCAGTACTTC.

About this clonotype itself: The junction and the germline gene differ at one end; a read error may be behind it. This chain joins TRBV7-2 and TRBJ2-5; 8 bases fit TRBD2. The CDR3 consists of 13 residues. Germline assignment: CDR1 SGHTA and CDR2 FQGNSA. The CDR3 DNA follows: TGTGTCAGCAGCCCCCGGGGGGGAGAGACCCAGTACTTC. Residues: CVSSPRGGETQYF.

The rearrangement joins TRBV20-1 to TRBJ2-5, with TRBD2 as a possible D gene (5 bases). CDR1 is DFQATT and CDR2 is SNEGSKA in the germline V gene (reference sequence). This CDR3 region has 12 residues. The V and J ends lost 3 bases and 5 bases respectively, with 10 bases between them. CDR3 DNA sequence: TGCAGTGCTAGGGTCAGAGGGGAGACCCAGTACTTC. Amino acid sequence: CSARVRGETQYF.

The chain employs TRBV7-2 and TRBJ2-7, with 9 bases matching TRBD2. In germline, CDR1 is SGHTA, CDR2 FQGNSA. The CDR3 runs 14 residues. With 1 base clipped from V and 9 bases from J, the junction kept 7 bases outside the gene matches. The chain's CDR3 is CASSLVGGGAAQYF. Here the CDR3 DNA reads TGTGCCAGCAGCTTAGTGGGCGGGGGGGCGGCGCAGTACTTC.

The CDR3 region is CASSLEGAGIRQPQHF. The CDR3 nucleotides read TGTGCCAGCAGCTTAGAGGGCGCGGGAATACGCCAGCCCCAGCATTTT. V is TRBV7-2 and J is TRBJ1-5; D ambiguous. Trimming shortened V by 1 base and J by 7 bases, and 17 bases separated the two germline ends. From germline, CDR1 is SGHTA and CDR2 FQGNSA. The CDR3 totals 16 residues.

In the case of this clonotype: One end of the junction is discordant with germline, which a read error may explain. This chain's CDR3 is CASSIGNSVANVLTF. In nucleotides, the CDR3 is TGTGCCAGTAGTATAGGTAACTCTGTGGCCAACGTCCTGACTTTC. The chain links TRBV19 to TRBJ2-6; D ambiguous. The CDR3 is 15 amino acids. CDR1 and CDR2 (germline): LNHDA, SQIVND (reference sequence).

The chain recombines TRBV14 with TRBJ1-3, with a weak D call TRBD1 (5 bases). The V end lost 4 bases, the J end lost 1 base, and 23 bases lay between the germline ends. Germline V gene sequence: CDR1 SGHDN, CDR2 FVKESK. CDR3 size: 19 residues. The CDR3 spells CASSRPGGWGEKSGNTIYF. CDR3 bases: TGTGCCAGCAGCCGCCCCGGGGGATGGGGAGAGAAATCTGGAAACACCATATATTTT.